These 24 T cell receptor beta chains were all obtained from the same sample, sequenced in a study of beta chain features in type 1 diabetes. Since all of the isolated RNA was reverse transcribed, expressed TCRB transcripts were what got sequenced. Clones were sequenced by immunoSEQ multiplex PCR, and TCRdb holds only the in-frame ones, with some missing. The sample includes 850,000 to 900,000 clones, 15% to 20% seen only once; the top ten take 0.023%. The sample consisted of naive CD4+ T cells from blood. The source is a woman in her late teens or twenties in good health.

This chain links TRBV27 with TRBJ2-3; 7 bases agree with TRBD2. This CDR3 has 15 residues. Germline V gene sequence: CDR1 MNHEY, CDR2 SMNVEV (reference sequence). V was clipped by 3 bases and J by 2 bases; unmatched bases: 5. CDR3 DNA: TGTGCCAGCAGTTTGCCCGGGACTAACACAGATACGCAGTATTTT. Translated: CASSLPGTNTDTQYF.

This clone was seen a few times. The chain recombines TRBV29-1 with TRBJ2-2; D possibly corresponds to TRBD2 (6 bases). The V end was cut by 5 bases, the J end by 3 bases, with 16 bases between. This CDR3 has 15 residues. Germline CDR1 SQVTM, CDR2 ANQGSEA. CDR3 protein: CSVKVPGLYTGELFF. The CDR3 nucleotides are TGCAGCGTTAAGGTTCCGGGACTTTACACCGGGGAGCTGTTTTTT.

This clone was seen a few times. The V call is TRBV6-5, the J call TRBJ2-7; D gene unclear. The CDR3 totals 15 residues. V lost 0 bases and J 2 bases, leaving 11 bases between the germline ends. Germline lookup yields CDR1 MNHEY and CDR2 SVGAGI. CDR3 sequence reads: CASSYSVAATYEQYF. CDR3 in DNA: TGTGCCAGCAGTTACTCGGTGGCGGCCACCTACGAGCAGTACTTC.

This clone has more than one count but fewer than ten. Here the CDR3 DNA reads TGTGCCATCAGTGCAGGGCTAGCGGGAGGGTACAATGAGCAGTTCTTC. Translation: CAISAGLAGGYNEQFF. V usage is TRBV10-3 and J usage is TRBJ2-1, with 12 positions matching TRBD2. CDR1 is ENHRY, CDR2 SYGVKD, per germline. The CDR3 runs to 16 residues. The V and J ends lost 4 bases and 4 bases, in that order; junction bases with no gene match: 5.

This clone appeared a few times. The identical CDR3 is also encoded by other nucleotide sequences in the sample. This chain joins TRBV18 and TRBJ2-1; 14 positions match TRBD2. J gave up 9 bases and V 3 bases, and 4 bases lay outside the gene matches. There are 15 residues in the CDR3. From germline, CDR1 is KGHSH and CDR2 LQKENI. The CDR3 coding sequence is TGTGCCAGCTCACCCGGGACTAGCGGGAGAGGTGAGCAGTTCTTC. Residues: CASSPGTSGRGEQFF.

The chain couples TRBV28 to TRBJ1-5, with 9 bases matching TRBD1. The CDR3 is 15 amino acids. Losses at the gene ends were 1 base for V and 6 bases for J; bases not matched to a gene: 4. The germline gives CDR1 MDHEN, CDR2 SYDVKM. DNA for the CDR3: TGTGCCAGCAGTTTATTTGGGACAGGGTTTCAGCCCCAGCATTTT. Encoded protein: CASSLFGTGFQPQHF.

This chain joins TRBV6-1 and TRBJ2-5; weak D call: TRBD2 (6 bases). The CDR3 is made up of 13 amino acids. CDR1 is MNHNS, CDR2 SASEGT, per germline. V lost 1 base and J 3 bases, leaving 6 bases between the germline ends. CDR3 in DNA: TGTGCCAGCAGTGAAGGCGGGAAAGAGACCCAGTACTTC. As protein: CASSEGGKETQYF.

The chain uses TRBV2 and TRBJ1-4, with 12 bases lining up with TRBD1. The CDR3 is made up of 17 amino acids. Germline values: CDR1 SNHLY, CDR2 FYNNEI. After removal of 4 bases from V and 5 bases from J, the junction contained 8 bases not matched to a gene. The DNA for the CDR3 is TGTGCCAGCAGTGCTGGGGACAGGGGGCGTCGAAATGAAAAACTGTTTTTT. Residues: CASSAGDRGRRNEKLFF.

The gene calls are TRBV28 and TRBJ1-2; 8 positions match TRBD1. CDR1 MDHEN and CDR2 SYDVKM come from the germline V gene. The CDR3 runs to 15 residues. V shed 7 bases, J shed 8 bases, and the junction held 15 bases outside the gene matches. The CDR3 sequence: CASTSPGQGAAGYTF. The CDR3 DNA reads as TGTGCCAGCACCTCCCCGGGGCAGGGGGCGGCCGGCTACACCTTC.

The chain uses TRBV28 and TRBJ2-7, with 8 bases aligning to TRBD2. After removal of 6 bases from V and 1 base from J, the junction contained 8 bases not matched to a gene. This CDR3 is built from 15 residues. Germline assignment: CDR1 MDHEN and CDR2 SYDVKM. The CDR3 region is CASSLHSSGSYEQYF. DNA of the CDR3: TGTGCCAGCAGCCTTCACTCTAGCGGGTCCTACGAGCAGTACTTC.

The rearrangement links TRBV19 to TRBJ1-5, with 8 bases identical to TRBD1. V trimming: 10 bases; J trimming: 6 bases; junction bases outside the gene matches: 17. The CDR3 has 16 residues. The V gene's germline CDR1 is LNHDA and CDR2 SQIVND (reference sequence). The CDR3 nucleotides read TGTGCCACCAAGGACAGGGACGGAGGAATGCCTCAGCCCCAGCATTTT. Protein sequence: CATKDRDGGMPQPQHF. The full variable domain, rest sourced from reference TRBV19 and TRBJ1-5, is DGGITQSPKYLFRKEGQNVTLSCEQNLNHDAMYWYRQDPGQGLRLIYYSQIVNDFQKGDIAEGYSVSREKKESFPLTVTSAQKNPTAFYLCATKDRDGGMPQPQHFGDGTRLSIL.

This clone was detected only a few times. The J gene is TRBJ1-5, the V gene TRBV28, with D tentatively TRBD1 (6 bases). The CDR3 consists of 14 residues. V was trimmed by 5 bases and J by 9 bases, leaving 17 bases between them. Germline loops: CDR1 MDHEN, CDR2 SYDVKM. The CDR3 nucleotides read TGTGCCAGCAGTCTCGACAGGTTATATCGGCCCCAGCATTTT. The encoded protein is CASSLDRLYRPQHF.

This clone came up a few times. The chain recombines TRBV5-1 with TRBJ2-1; TRBD2 agrees at 7 bases. CDR3 length: 15 amino acids. V trimming: 0 bases; J trimming: 3 bases; junction bases outside the gene matches: 3. CDR1 is SGHRS, CDR2 YFSETQ, per germline. The CDR3 spells CASSLESSGYNEQFF. The CDR3 DNA reads TGCGCCAGCAGCTTGGAATCTAGCGGCTACAATGAGCAGTTCTTC.

This clone is a singleton in its sample. This chain uses TRBV9 with TRBJ1-3; no reliable D call. The germline gives CDR1 SGDLS, CDR2 YYNGEE. The length of the CDR3 is 15 residues. Trimming stripped 0 bases from V and 0 bases from J, with 7 bases between. Here the CDR3 DNA reads TGTGCCAGCAGCGTAGTCGGCAGCTCTGGAAACACCATATATTTT. This encodes CASSVVGSSGNTIYF.

The rearrangement joins TRBV7-2 to TRBJ2-2, with 12 bases matching TRBD2. The J segment lost 0 bases and the V segment lost 5 bases, leaving 7 bases of the junction unmatched. The length of the CDR3 is 18 residues. Germline V CDR1 and CDR2: SGHTA, FQGNSA. The CDR3 DNA sequence: TGTGCCAGCAGCAAGACTAGCGGGAGCCCAACGAACACCGGGGAGCTGTTTTTT. It codes for CASSKTSGSPTNTGELFF.

The CDR3 bases are TGTGCCAGCAGGCAGGGAATGGCCGGGGAGCTGTTTTTT. Amino acid sequence: CASRQGMAGELFF. The chain joins TRBV2 to TRBJ2-2; maybe TRBD1 (5 bases). This CDR3 region has 13 residues. Germline V gene lookup returns CDR1 SNHLY and CDR2 FYNNEI. V lost 6 bases to trimming and J lost 6 bases, with 11 bases between them.

This clone occurred a few times. The chain links TRBV2 to TRBJ2-1; 9 nucleotides line up with TRBD2. The CDR3 has 15 residues. V was pared by 4 bases and J by 8 bases, with 9 bases of the junction left unmatched. From germline, CDR1 is SNHLY and CDR2 FYNNEI. CDR3 coding DNA: TGTGCCAGCAGTGTTGCGGGAGGGCCCGTCGATGAGCAGTTCTTC. This sequence encodes CASSVAGGPVDEQFF.

The gene calls are TRBV11-2 and TRBJ2-2, with 14 bases identical to TRBD2. Trimming at V came to 2 bases and at J to 5 bases, leaving 7 bases not matched to a gene. CDR3 length: 18 amino acids. Germline lookup yields CDR1 SGHAT and CDR2 FQNNGV. The chain's CDR3 is CASSLRGLAGEQTGELFF. The CDR3 bases are TGTGCCAGCAGCTTACGGGGACTAGCGGGAGAGCAAACCGGGGAGCTGTTTTTT. The variable domain in full, completed from reference TRBV11-2 and TRBJ2-2, reads EAGVAQSPRYKIIEKRQSVAFWCNPISGHATLYWYQQILGQGPKLLIQFQNNGVVDDSQLPKDRFSAERLKGVDSTLKIQPAKLEDSAVYLCASSLRGLAGEQTGELFFGEGSRLTVL.

The V call is TRBV19, the J call TRBJ2-1, with 9 bases lining up with TRBD2. The CDR3 loop spans 16 amino acids. Losses at the gene ends were 6 bases for V and 7 bases for J; bases not matched to a gene: 13. Germline lookup yields CDR1 LNHDA and CDR2 SQIVND (reference sequence). CDR3 protein: CASRTNEAGGSNEQFF. The CDR3 coding sequence is TGTGCCAGTAGGACAAACGAAGCGGGAGGCTCGAATGAGCAGTTCTTC.

The chain uses TRBV23-1 and TRBJ2-1; D possibly matches TRBD1 or TRBD2 (6 bases each). TRBV23-1 belongs to the ORF category, with a function that is uncertain. V was cut by 6 bases and J by 8 bases, with 20 bases left in between. This CDR3 has 15 amino acids. The DNA of the CDR3 is TGCGCCAGCAGCCAGAAGGGGTACAGGGAGGATGAGCAGTTCTTC. Its translation is CASSQKGYREDEQFF.

In this sample, this clone turned up a few times. The rearrangement uses TRBV9 and TRBJ2-3, with D perhaps matching TRBD2 (6 bases). CDR1 is SGDLS and CDR2 is YYNGEE in the germline V gene. The CDR3 spans 15 residues. Trimming cost V 0 bases and J 5 bases, with 13 bases left between them. CDR3 bases: TGTGCCAGCAGCGTAGGCGGGATTTTTGGAGATACGCAGTATTTT. Its translation: CASSVGGIFGDTQYF.

This clone has just a few counts. The CDR3 DNA follows: TGTGCCAGCAGCCTCACGATGGGCACAGATACGCAGTATTTT. Protein sequence: CASSLTMGTDTQYF. The V call is TRBV7-9, the J call TRBJ2-3; D remains ambiguous. The CDR3 has 14 amino acids. CDR1 and CDR2 (germline): SEHNR, FQNEAQ (reference sequence). V was pared by 5 bases and J by 1 base, with 10 bases between.

A note on this clone: Other DNA sequences in the same sample also yield this CDR3. This sequence joins TRBV19 and TRBJ1-5; 8 bases fit TRBD1. This CDR3 is 16 amino acids long. The germline V gene encodes CDR1 LNHDA and CDR2 SQIVND (reference sequence). Trimming removed 0 bases from V and 3 bases from J; junction bases left unmatched: 4. DNA for the CDR3: TGTGCCAGTAGTATAGACGGGACAGGCTACAATCAGCCCCAGCATTTT. It codes for CASSIDGTGYNQPQHF.

This clone has just a few counts. This chain links TRBV9 with TRBJ2-3; TRBD2 matches 8 bases. J gave up 4 bases and V 0 bases, and 7 bases lay outside the gene matches. Per germline, CDR1 SGDLS and CDR2 YYNGEE. CDR3 length: 16 amino acids. This CDR3 is CASSVASAGVADTQYF. The CDR3 coding sequence is TGTGCCAGCAGCGTAGCTTCAGCGGGAGTGGCAGATACGCAGTATTTT.